This T cell receptor (beta chain) was identified in a study of blood T cell repertoires in COVID-19 (dated by TCRdb to 2019 to 2021). Background for the entire study: The collaborator samples originated in the United States, Italy and Spain and spanned the acute and convalescent phases of COVID-19. The prospective study material was composed of cDNA or gDNA derived from T cells, B-cell-depleted T cells, or PBMCs. Subjects who had been exposed to COVID-19, were actively infected with it, or had recovered from it provided the deeply sampled blood TCRbeta repertoires that made up the dataset. A freely available public database, intended as a resource for researchers studying the immune response to SARS-CoV-2, is where the repertoires were released. Samples came from the ongoing ImmuneRACE study (first 160 participants) plus 1,254 subjects from 6 global collaborators. Sample metadata almost always included a de-identified subject ID, COVID-19 status, age in years and sex. Where available, HLA class I and class II types were obtained from metadata supplied by the sample provider rather than from assay-based typing. The paper as a whole reports these results and caveats: The amount of clinical and demographic metadata varied by source and participant and was provided uncurated.

Collaborating institutions collected whole blood in K2EDTA tubes following their own protocols. For TCRbeta analysis, collaborator samples were shipped as frozen whole blood, as isolated PBMCs, or as DNA extracted from either sample type. As for this clone: The antigen it binds to is not known. It has no much larger one-base neighbor in the sample; base qualities were not kept.

The immunoSEQ Assay, a bias-controlled multiplex PCR, was used to amplify TCRbeta CDR3 regions from genomic DNA. On the study's bioinformatics: The number of nucleated cells in each sample was estimated from the amplification of reference gene primers within the assay. To quantify the absolute abundance of each unique TCRbeta CDR3 rearrangement, sequence reads were collapsed and filtered. For each sample, productive Simpson clonality was calculated by taking the square root of Simpson's diversity index across productive rearrangements. Not all clones reach the TCRdb copy of this immuneACCESS table, which keeps in-frame sequences only. Checked studies attribute under half of the gap to unresolved V genes and leave the rest unexplained. From that table come the V and J calls and clone size; the DNA was used to work out D and trimming. Across this sample there are roughly 50,000 clones, with roughly nine tenths seen only once. The ten largest clonotypes hold 5% to 6.5% of the sample.

The CDR3, cysteine through phenylalanine, is 15 amino acids long. Only CDR3 DNA is held: 45 bases, read in frame from base 1. The germline V end is reduced by 1 base and the J end by 5 bases; junction bases left unmatched: 2. CDR1 and CDR2 were assigned from the germline V gene as SGHTA and FQGNSA. The receptor was isolated from a man between 65 and 85 years old with acute or convalescent COVID-19. The sequence links TRBV7-2 to TRBJ1-6; 7 junctional bases match TRBD1. Sequenced sample: peripheral blood. Here the CDR3 is given as CASSLGQGDNSPLHF. The DNA sequence is TGTGCCAGCAGCTTAGGTCAGGGGGATAATTCACCCCTCCACTTT.